This is a list of T cell receptor beta chains from one sample in a study of monozygotic twins with inflammatory bowel disease. TCRdb reanalyzed the 5' RACE reads and collapses them to one entry per CDR3 protein, without DNA. Its table records about 210,000 distinct CDR3 sequences. What was sequenced was blood. The source is a human donor with ulcerative colitis or Crohn's disease, or a healthy co-twin of an affected twin (not recorded which). Both conserved end residues are part of each CDR3.

J	V	CDR3
TRBJ2-1	TRBV7-2	CASSLILAGGLTEQFF
TRBJ2-1	TRBV7-2	CASRAEGPLNQQFF
TRBJ2-5	TRBV6-5	CASSYWQGRGETQYF
TRBJ2-1	TRBV9	CASSAGLANYEQFF
TRBJ2-1	TRBV10-3	CAIKRGVYNEQFF
TRBJ1-1	TRBV5-1	CASSPGGGGRAEAFF
TRBJ2-7	TRBV21-1	CASSKAPDRVHEQYF
TRBJ2-3	TRBV3-1	CASSQGGLAGYSTDTQYF
TRBJ2-1	TRBV7-6	CASSPLGGLYNEQFF
TRBJ2-3	TRBV6-1	CASNMAEEFTTDTQYF
TRBJ1-1	TRBV18	CASSPSLALADNTEAFF
TRBJ2-2	TRBV4-3	CASSQGGRTGALNTGELFF
TRBJ1-2	TRBV7-8	CASSSRKGGYTF
TRBJ1-1	TRBV11-1	CASTTIGTEAFF
TRBJ2-1	TRBV5-1	CASSLVTQSSYNEQFF
TRBJ1-5	TRBV20-1	CSARPPGGQPQHF
TRBJ2-2	TRBV15	CTTSRDEMGTGELFF
TRBJ2-5	TRBV5-5	CASSPTKEETQYF
TRBJ2-1	TRBV4-1	CASSQVDMGFSYNEQFF
TRBJ2-3	TRBV30	CAWSGKALLTDTQYF
TRBJ1-2	TRBV30	CAWSSQVGGYTF
TRBJ1-2	TRBV4-2	CASSQDGTGGKSGYTF
TRBJ2-3	TRBV19	CASSTPLAGVDTQYF
TRBJ2-1	TRBV7-3	CASSGGSEDGSYNEQFF
TRBJ1-6	TRBV18	CASSPRDRENSPLHF
TRBJ1-4	TRBV5-1	CASSPTGLGNEKLFF
TRBJ2-3	TRBV5-5	CASSFGGSFSDTQYF
TRBJ1-1	TRBV19	CASSTGLATEAFF
TRBJ2-1	TRBV7-9	CASSLRLGGNPYNEQFF
TRBJ2-7	TRBV29-1	CSVAGTRGSYEQYF
TRBJ1-2	TRBV6-6	CASSSTDGFHGYTF
TRBJ2-1	TRBV27	CASRRGDSTSGRANEQFF
TRBJ2-2	TRBV19	CASSPRTSGIPHRELFF
TRBJ1-1	TRBV29-1	CSVATPPLEAFF
TRBJ1-1	TRBV2	CASSISGGTEAFF
TRBJ2-5	TRBV5-1	CASSLESGRQETQYF
TRBJ2-2	TRBV5-6	CASSSLHGTVNTGELFF
TRBJ2-1	TRBV7-2	CASSSFSGSSYNEQFF
TRBJ2-1	TRBV28	CASTKLTLNEQFF
TRBJ1-2	TRBV20-1	CSARGTLYGYTF
TRBJ2-1	TRBV4-1	CASSQAEGVVNEQFF